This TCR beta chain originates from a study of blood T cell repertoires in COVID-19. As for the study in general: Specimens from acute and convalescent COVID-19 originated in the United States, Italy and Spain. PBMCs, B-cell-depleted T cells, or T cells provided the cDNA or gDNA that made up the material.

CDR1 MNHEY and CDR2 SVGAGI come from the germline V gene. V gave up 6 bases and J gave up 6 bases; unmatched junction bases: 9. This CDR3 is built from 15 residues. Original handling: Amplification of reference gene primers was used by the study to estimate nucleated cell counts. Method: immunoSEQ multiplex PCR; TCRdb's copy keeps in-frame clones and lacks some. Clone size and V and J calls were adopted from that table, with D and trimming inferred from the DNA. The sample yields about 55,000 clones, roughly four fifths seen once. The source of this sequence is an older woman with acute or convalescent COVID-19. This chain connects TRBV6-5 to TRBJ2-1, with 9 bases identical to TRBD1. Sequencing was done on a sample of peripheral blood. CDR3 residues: CASSPPGQGSNEQFF. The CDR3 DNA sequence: TGTGCCAGCAGCCCCCCGGGACAGGGTTCCAATGAGCAGTTCTTC.